A selection of T cell receptor beta chains follows, all from one sample in a study of Graves' ophthalmopathy and Graves' hyperthyroidism. TCRdb used MiXCR to reprocess the multiplex PCR reads, holding one entry per CDR3 protein. The sample has approximately 700,000 distinct CDR3 sequences; about 44% are singletons. Sequences were obtained from peripheral blood. Receptor source: an adult man with Graves' ophthalmopathy. CDR3s include the opening cysteine and the closing phenylalanine or tryptophan. D genes are given only for firm matches. A row's size may be missing; if present it is once, few, many or a size class.

D	V	J	size	DNA	CDR3
NA	TRBV12-3/TRBV12-4	TRBJ2-7	NA	TGTGCCAGCAGTCGGACACGACCTTTTTACGAGCAGTACTTC	CASSRTRPFYEQYF
NA	TRBV19	TRBJ2-7	NA	TGTGCCAGTAGTACCGACCCGTCCGACGAGCAGTACTTC	CASSTDPSDEQYF
NA	TRBV20-1	TRBJ1-1	NA	TGCAGTGCTACAACACCCGGGGGCACTGAAGCTTTCTTT	CSATTPGGTEAFF
TRBD1	TRBV6-1	TRBJ1-6	many	TGTGCCAGCAGCCTAACCGGGACAGGGAGTTCACCCCTCCACTTT	CASSLTGTGSSPLHF
NA	TRBV28	TRBJ2-5	NA	TGTGCCAGCAGAGGGGGGACTGGTCAAGAGACCCAGTACTTC	CASRGGTGQETQYF
TRBD1	TRBV20-1	TRBJ1-4	NA	TGCAGTGCTAGGACAGGGGGCCTTGAAAAACTGTTTTTT	CSARTGGLEKLFF
TRBD2	TRBV7-2	TRBJ2-7	few	TGTGCCAGCAGCAAGGGACTAGCGGGACCCGCTTCTACCTACGAGCAGTACTTC	CASSKGLAGPASTYEQYF
NA	TRBV7-8	TRBJ1-2	many	TGTGCCAGCAGCTTAGAAAGGGCCTATGGCTACACCTTC	CASSLERAYGYTF
TRBD1	TRBV5-4	TRBJ1-4	NA	TGTGCCAGCAGTTCTGGAGGGACAGGGGGCAGTGAAAAACTGTTTTTT	CASSSGGTGGSEKLFF
TRBD1	TRBV7-9	TRBJ2-2	NA	TGTGCCAGCAGCTTAGCGGTTCTGGGACAGGGGCTCACCGGGGAGCTGTTTTTT	CASSLAVLGQGLTGELFF
TRBD2	TRBV29-1	TRBJ2-5	NA	TGCAGCCCCTTAGCGGGGGGCCGGGGAGAGACCCAGTACTTC	CSPLAGGRGETQYF
NA	TRBV10-2	TRBJ1-3	NA	TGTGCCAGCAGTTACCTCAAGGTTTTCTCTGGAAACACCATATATTTT	CASSYLKVFSGNTIYF
TRBD1	TRBV10-3	TRBJ1-2	NA	TGTGCCATCAGTGAGTCGACCGTGACAGGGGGACTCCAGATTGGTGGCTACACCTTC	CAISESTVTGGLQIGGYTF
NA	TRBV14	TRBJ1-1	few	TGTGCCAGCAGCCAAGGTCAGGGAGGGGACCTTTTCATGAACACTGAAGCTTTCTTT	CASSQGQGGDLFMNTEAFF
TRBD1	TRBV7-2	TRBJ1-2	NA	TGTGCCTGGAGTGTGGGACAGGCATATGGCTACACCTTC	CAWSVGQAYGYTF
NA	TRBV7-9	TRBJ2-5	NA	TGTGCCAGCAAGCCGGGGTGGGAGACCCAGTACTTC	CASKPGWETQYF
NA	TRBV7-6	TRBJ1-5	NA	TGTGCCAGCAGCTTAGATCGGGGAGGCTACGAGCATTTT	CASSLDRGGYEHF
NA	TRBV10-2	TRBJ2-7	NA	TGCGCCAGCAGTGACCCTCCGAAAACGGCGGTCTACGAGCAGTACTTC	CASSDPPKTAVYEQYF
NA	TRBV11-2	TRBJ1-2	many	TGTGCCAGCAGCGGGGGGCGTCGGTATGGCTACACCTTC	CASSGGRRYGYTF
NA	TRBV5-1	TRBJ1-2	NA	TGCGCCAGCAGCTCAAGAGAGACCGCGAACTATGGCTACACCTTC	CASSSRETANYGYTF
TRBD1	TRBV20-1	TRBJ1-1	many	TGCAGTGCACCAACAGGGGGAGACACTGAAGCTTTCTTT	CSAPTGGDTEAFF
NA	TRBV7-3	TRBJ1-6	many	TGTGCCAGCAGCTTAGAAAATGTTTCACCCCTCCACTTT	CASSLENVSPLHF
NA	TRBV7-9	TRBJ1-3	many	TGTGCCAGCAGCTTAGCCAGCTCTGGAAACACCATATATTTT	CASSLASSGNTIYF
TRBD1	TRBV10-1	TRBJ2-7	few	TGCGCCAGCAGGGGAAACAGGGGGCGAAATCCCTACGAGCAGTACTTC	CASRGNRGRNPYEQYF
TRBD1	TRBV7-2	TRBJ2-5	many	TGTGCCAGCAGCTTGACACAGGGGGCGGGGACCCAGTACTTC	CASSLTQGAGTQYF
TRBD1	TRBV25-1	TRBJ2-2	NA	TGTGCCAGCACCCCCATACGACAGGGGGAAGACACCGGGGAGCTGTTTTTT	CASTPIRQGEDTGELFF
NA	TRBV9	TRBJ1-2	NA	TGTGCCAGCAGCGTAGAGGTAACAGGGATGCGAGGCTACGCCTTC	CASSVEVTGMRGYAF
TRBD1	TRBV25-1	TRBJ1-6	many	TGTGCCAGCAGCCTACAGGGGGCGCGGAATTCACCCCTCCACTTT	CASSLQGARNSPLHF
NA	TRBV10-3	TRBJ2-5	NA	TGTGCCCTCAGCGGGCAGCAAGAGACCCAGTACTTC	CALSGQQETQYF
NA	TRBV20-1	TRBJ2-7	NA	TGCAGTGCTAGAATGGACTACGAGCAGTACTTC	CSARMDYEQYF
NA	TRBV20-1	TRBJ2-7	NA	TGCAGTGCTAGGGGATTGACTAGCTACGAGCAGTACTTC	CSARGLTSYEQYF
NA	TRBV12-3/TRBV12-4	TRBJ1-3	many	TGTGCCAGCAGTTTATTGGCCCCAGGGGTATCTGGAAACACCATATATTTT	CASSLLAPGVSGNTIYF
NA	TRBV9	TRBJ1-1	many	TGTGCCAGCAGCCCTCTGGCAGGGAGGACTGAAGCTTTCTTT	CASSPLAGRTEAFF
NA	TRBV9	TRBJ2-2	few	TGTGCCAGCAGCGTAGACGCAGGGCCAAGAACCGGGGAGCTGTTTTTT	CASSVDAGPRTGELFF
NA	TRBV6-5	TRBJ1-1	NA	TGTGCCAGCAGTTATGTTCCCCCCGGAATGGACACGTTGAACACTGAAGCTTTCTTT	CASSYVPPGMDTLNTEAFF
NA	TRBV29-1	TRBJ1-5	NA	TGCAACACTGGGGAGGCATCAAATCAGCCCCAGCATTTT	CNTGEASNQPQHF
NA	TRBV7-2	TRBJ2-5	many	TGTGCCAGCAGCCCAGTCGGGGAGACCCAGTACTTC	CASSPVGETQYF
NA	TRBV29-1	TRBJ1-2	NA	TGCAGCGTTGCTCGGGGGACTAACTATGGCTACACCTTC	CSVARGTNYGYTF
NA	TRBV24-1	TRBJ2-7	NA	TGTGCCAGCAGTGCTGGGGCAGGGTACGAGCAGTACTTC	CASSAGAGYEQYF
NA	TRBV10-3	TRBJ1-5	NA	TGTGCCAGAAAAGCACAGGGAAGCAATCAGCCCCAGCATTTT	CARKAQGSNQPQHF
TRBD1	TRBV7-9	TRBJ2-7	many	TGTGCCAGCAGCTCCTCGGGGACAGGGGACGAGCAGTACTTC	CASSSSGTGDEQYF
NA	TRBV7-9	TRBJ2-5	NA	TGTGCCAGCAGCTTAGGGGGTTGGACCCAGTACTTC	CASSLGGWTQYF
NA	TRBV19	TRBJ1-1	many	TGTGCCAGTATGGACGGGGGGACAAACACTGAAGCTTTCTTT	CASMDGGTNTEAFF
NA	TRBV29-1	TRBJ1-1	many	TGCAGCGTTGCCCGGGCACTCAACACTGAAGCTTTCTTT	CSVARALNTEAFF
TRBD1	TRBV7-9	TRBJ1-2	few	TGTGCCAGCAGCTTATCCGGGACAGGAGAAAATGGCTACACCTTC	CASSLSGTGENGYTF
NA	TRBV7-6	TRBJ2-2	many	TGTGCCAGCAGCCACGATTGGGACGGGGAGCTGTTTTTT	CASSHDWDGELFF
TRBD1	TRBV20-1	TRBJ2-7	NA	TGCAGTGGGGACAGTGGCTCCTACGAGCAGTACTTC	CSGDSGSYEQYF
NA	TRBV10-3	TRBJ1-3	few	TGTGCCAGCAGAGGATCGGGTTTGTCAGGAAACACCATATATTTT	CASRGSGLSGNTIYF
NA	TRBV11-2	TRBJ2-7	NA	TGTGCCAGCAGCTTCCAGCCTGTTGACAGGGAGCAGTACTTC	CASSFQPVDREQYF
TRBD1	TRBV6-6	TRBJ1-3	NA	TGTGCCAGCAGGGAGGGACAGGGTGGAAACACCATATATTTT	CASREGQGGNTIYF
NA	TRBV15	TRBJ2-7	NA	TGTGCCACCAGCAGAAGTGACAGTTCCTACGAGCAGTACTTC	CATSRSDSSYEQYF
NA	TRBV14	TRBJ2-7	NA	TGTGCCAGCAGCCGAGGGGTTTTGGACGAGCAGTACTTC	CASSRGVLDEQYF
TRBD1	TRBV19	TRBJ1-5	NA	TGTGCCAGTGGACGAAGGGGACAGGGGCACCAGCCCCAGCATTTT	CASGRRGQGHQPQHF
NA	TRBV20-1	TRBJ1-3	NA	TGCAGTGCTAGGGCAGGCATTCGTGGAAACACCATATATTTT	CSARAGIRGNTIYF
TRBD2	TRBV16	TRBJ2-5	NA	TGTGCCAGCAGCCAATCTCTCGATCCTAGCGGAGATCGCCTCGATAGGGAGACCCAGTACTTC	CASSQSLDPSGDRLDRETQYF
TRBD1	TRBV24-1	TRBJ1-5	few	TGTGCCAGCAGTCGGACAGGGCGGTTTCAGCCCCAGCATTTT	CASSRTGRFQPQHF
NA	TRBV7-9	TRBJ2-6	NA	TGTGCCAGCAGCTTAGGCTACAGGGCTGGGGCCAACGTCCTGACTTTC	CASSLGYRAGANVLTF